The 32 T cell receptor beta chains below all came from one sample that was sequenced in a study of blood T cell repertoires in COVID-19. The assay was immunoSEQ multiplex PCR, and TCRdb's table has in-frame clones only and misses some. Among almost 500,000 clones listed, about 85% were seen once. The sequencing sample was made of PBMCs or T cells enriched from blood (not recorded which). The receptors stem from a woman aged 60-75 years who had recovered from COVID-19.

This chain joins TRBV11-3 and TRBJ1-1, with 7 bases fitting TRBD1. Looked up from germline, CDR1 is SGHNT and CDR2 is YENEEA. V lost 5 bases, J lost 3 bases, and 6 bases stayed unmatched. The CDR3 runs 14 residues. The CDR3: CASSKTGWDTEAFF. Written as DNA, the CDR3 is TGTGCCAGCAGCAAGACAGGGTGGGACACTGAAGCTTTCTTT.

The rearrangement uses TRBV30 and TRBJ1-1, with 7 nucleotides matching TRBD1. The CDR3 has 15 amino acids. In germline, CDR1 is GTSNPN, CDR2 SVGIG (reference sequence). The junction had 8 bases not matched to a gene; V was cut back by 4 bases and J by 0 bases. The chain's CDR3 is CAWNNRGVMNTEAFF. The CDR3 region has the DNA TGTGCCTGGAATAACAGGGGAGTGATGAACACTGAAGCTTTCTTT. The full variable domain, with the rest looked up from reference TRBV30 and TRBJ1-1, is SQTIHQWPATLVQPVGSPLSLECTVEGTSNPNLYWYRQAAGRGLQLLFYSVGIGQISSEVPQNLSASRPQDRQFILSSKKLLLSDSGFYLCAWNNRGVMNTEAFFGQGTRLTVV.

The chain links TRBV7-2 to TRBJ2-5; tentative D call: TRBD2 (6 bases). The CDR3 consists of 13 residues. Deletions cut 4 bases from V and 4 bases from J, with 10 bases between. Germline values: CDR1 SGHTA, CDR2 FQGNSA. This CDR3 reads CASSWGERETQYF. CDR3 in DNA: TGTGCCAGCAGCTGGGGGGAGAGAGAGACCCAGTACTTC.

The rearrangement uses TRBV19 and TRBJ2-1; possible D gene TRBD1, 6 bases. The CDR3 spans 14 residues. Germline V CDR1 and CDR2: LNHDA, SQIVND (reference sequence). Trimming took off 3 bases at V and 8 bases at J, with 14 bases between the two ends. Here the CDR3 DNA reads TGTGCCAGTAGTATCCGACCCACAGGGCATGAGCAGTTCTTC. Its translation: CASSIRPTGHEQFF.

The genes are TRBV28 and TRBJ1-5; the match to TRBD1 covers 7 bases. After removal of 2 bases from V and 2 bases from J, the junction contained 6 bases not matched to a gene. CDR1 MDHEN and CDR2 SYDVKM come from the germline V gene. The CDR3 sequence is 16 residues long. CDR3 coding DNA: TGTGCCAGCAGTTTAGAAGGGGGCGGGGGCAATCAGCCCCAGCATTTT. It encodes CASSLEGGGGNQPQHF.

The rearrangement uses TRBV15 and TRBJ2-5; 8 nucleotides match TRBD2. J gave up 5 bases and V 5 bases, and 16 bases lay outside the gene matches. CDR1 is LNHNV and CDR2 is YYDKDF in the germline V gene (reference sequence). CDR3 size: 17 residues. The CDR3 sequence: CATSQGNTRGAVETQYF. In nucleotides, the CDR3 is TGTGCCACCAGCCAAGGGAACACGCGGGGGGCCGTTGAGACCCAGTACTTC. Full variable domain (missing parts from reference TRBV15 and TRBJ2-5): DAMVIQNPRYQVTQFGKPVTLSCSQTLNHNVMYWYQQKSSQAPKLLFHYYDKDFNNEADTPDNFQSRRPNTSFCFLDIRSPGLGDTAMYLCATSQGNTRGAVETQYFGPGTRLLVL.

The genes are TRBV2 and TRBJ2-1; maybe TRBD1 (6 bases). Germline V gene lookup returns CDR1 SNHLY and CDR2 FYNNEI. The CDR3 sequence is 15 residues long. The ends were cut back, 1 base at V and 6 bases at J, with 13 bases in the middle. The CDR3 loop reads CASSEVRFRGNEQFF. Here the CDR3 DNA reads TGTGCCAGCAGTGAAGTTCGCTTCAGGGGCAATGAGCAGTTCTTC.

This clone was detected once. The rearrangement links TRBV5-1 to TRBJ1-3; D remains ambiguous. From germline, CDR1 is SGHRS and CDR2 YFSETQ. The CDR3 has 17 amino acids. The ends were cut back, 1 base at V and 0 bases at J, with 14 bases in the middle. In DNA, the CDR3 is TGCGCCAGCAGCTTGCGTTCAGGTACCCTCTCTGGAAACACCATATATTTT. It yields the protein CASSLRSGTLSGNTIYF.

With respect to this clone: Other DNA sequences in this specimen translate into the identical CDR3. J is TRBJ1-2 and V is TRBV5-1; 8 bases match TRBD1. Germline V gives CDR1 SGHRS, CDR2 YFSETQ. The CDR3 has 13 residues. Losses at the gene ends were 4 bases for V and 7 bases for J; bases not matched to a gene: 6. CDR3 DNA: TGCGCCAGCAGCATAGGACAGGGAGGTGGCTACACCTTC. It is translated as CASSIGQGGGYTF.

The rearrangement links TRBV21-1 to TRBJ2-1; the tabulated D call, TRBD2, remains unverified against the DNA. TRBV21-1 is noted as a pseudogene. The CDR3 runs to 15 residues. The CDR3 spells CASSKDGGGLNEQFF. The CDR3, as DNA: TGTGCCAGCAGCAAAGACGGCGGGGGGCTCAATGAGCAGTTCTTC.

This sequence joins TRBV10-3 and TRBJ2-3; 10 nucleotides line up with TRBD2. Looked up from germline, CDR1 is ENHRY and CDR2 is SYGVKD. The CDR3 spans 14 residues. Losses at the gene ends were 6 bases for V and 6 bases for J; bases not matched to a gene: 6. CDR3 sequence: CAIRSTSGPDTQYF. The CDR3 DNA follows: TGTGCCATCAGATCGACTAGCGGGCCCGATACGCAGTATTTT.

This clone has just one count. CDR3 DNA: TGCGCCAGCAGCTTGAGAGGCCAGGGGGCCACTGAAGCTTTCTTT. Protein sequence: CASSLRGQGATEAFF. The V gene is TRBV5-1, the J gene TRBJ1-1; TRBD1 aligns across 8 bases. The CDR3 consists of 15 residues. J lost 4 bases, V lost 1 base, and 6 bases had no gene match. Germline lookup yields CDR1 SGHRS and CDR2 YFSETQ.

The genes are TRBV6-2 or TRBV6-3 and TRBJ2-7; D is possibly TRBD2 (6 bases). Trimming took off 5 bases at V and 3 bases at J, with 20 bases between the two ends. This CDR3 spans 16 amino acids. Germline V gene lookup returns CDR1 MNHEY and CDR2 SVGEGT. CDR3 nucleotide sequence: TGTGCCAGCAGTCCACCTATCGGGACTTCACTCTACGAGCAGTACTTC. Its protein is CASSPPIGTSLYEQYF.

The chain combines TRBV6-2 or TRBV6-3 with TRBJ2-4, with D possibly TRBD2 on 7 matching bases. The V gene lost 0 bases and the J gene lost 2 bases, with 11 bases spanning the gap. CDR3 size: 16 residues. Germline V gene sequence: CDR1 MNHEY, CDR2 SVGEGT. CDR3 sequence (DNA): TGTGCCAGCAGTTACTCAGGCGGGGGCTCCAAAAACATTCAGTACTTC. Its protein product is CASSYSGGGSKNIQYF.

The chain carries TRBV15 and TRBJ1-3; the match to TRBD1 covers 12 bases. CDR3 size: 15 residues. Germline loops: CDR1 LNHNV, CDR2 YYDKDF (reference sequence). V dropped 6 bases and J dropped 4; count of bases not matched to a gene: 4. The CDR3 DNA reads TGTGCCACCAGTAGGGACAGGGGGCTAGGAAACACCATATATTTT. Translation gives CATSRDRGLGNTIYF.

The genes are TRBV13 and TRBJ1-6; TRBD1 might be the D (5 bases). V lost 2 bases and J lost 4, with 15 bases in between. The CDR3 runs to 17 residues. Germline V gene sequence: CDR1 PRHDT, CDR2 FYEKMQ (reference sequence). As DNA, the CDR3 is TGTGCCAGCAGCTTATCCCCCCGAGGGACTTATAATTCACCCCTCCACTTT. Translation gives CASSLSPRGTYNSPLHF.

This chain connects TRBV6-2 or TRBV6-3 to TRBJ1-6, with 7 bases lining up with TRBD1. V lost 2 bases to trimming and J lost 9 bases; unmatched junction nucleotides: 7. CDR1 is MNHEY, CDR2 SVGEGT, per germline. This CDR3 spans 15 amino acids. The CDR3 region is CASSYDRVRLSPLHF. CDR3 coding DNA: TGTGCCAGCAGTTACGACAGGGTTCGACTTTCACCCCTCCACTTT.

The chain couples TRBV7-2 to TRBJ2-3, with TRBD2 matching over 7 bases. V shed 3 bases and J 4 bases; nucleotides not matched to a gene: 4. The length of the CDR3 is 14 residues. CDR1 is SGHTA and CDR2 is FQGNSA in the germline V gene. CDR3 sequence: CASSFRDYADTQYF. DNA for the CDR3: TGTGCCAGCAGCTTCCGGGACTACGCAGATACGCAGTATTTT. Variable domain in full (rest from reference TRBV7-2 and TRBJ2-3): GAGVSQSPSNKVTEKGKDVELRCDPISGHTALYWYRQSLGQGLEFLIYFQGNSAPDKSGLPSDRFSAERTGGSVSTLTIQRTQQEDSAVYLCASSFRDYADTQYFGPGTRLTVL.

The chain employs TRBV7-6 and TRBJ1-2, with 7 bases identical to TRBD1. CDR3 length: 13 amino acids. Germline trimming cut 5 bases from V and 8 bases from J; bases unmatched to any gene: 8. Germline-derived CDR1 and CDR2 are SGHVS and FNYEAQ. CDR3 DNA sequence: TGTGCCAGCAGCCTAGAAACAGGGGAGGGCTACACCTTC. This encodes CASSLETGEGYTF.

The CDR3 DNA reads TGTGCCAGTAGTTACACAGGGGTGCAGTACTTC. This sequence encodes CASSYTGVQYF. This rearrangement joins TRBV2 to TRBJ2-7, with TRBD1 matching over 7 bases. In germline, CDR1 is SNHLY, CDR2 FYNNEI. This CDR3 comprises 11 residues. J gave up 9 bases and V 9 bases, and 8 bases lay outside the gene matches.

The chain recombines TRBV9 with TRBJ1-1, with 7 bases identical to TRBD1. Losses at the gene ends were 3 bases for V and 8 bases for J; bases not matched to a gene: 7. The CDR3 is made up of 13 amino acids. CDR1 and CDR2 from the germline V gene are SGDLS and YYNGEE. The CDR3 is CASSGDRDPEAFF. In DNA, the CDR3 is TGTGCCAGCAGCGGCGACAGGGATCCAGAAGCTTTCTTT.

This sequence joins TRBV6-1 and TRBJ1-5; no reliable D call. The CDR3 totals 11 residues. V dropped 3 bases and J dropped 11 bases, with 8 bases sitting between them. CDR1 is MNHNS, CDR2 SASEGT, per germline. DNA for the CDR3: TGTGCCAGCAGTGACGGCGGGTCCCAGCATTTT. This translates into CASSDGGSQHF.

The CDR3 bases are TGTGCCAGCTCACCCCGGGAGAGCTCCTATAATTCACCCCTCCACTTT. It codes for CASSPRESSYNSPLHF. The chain couples TRBV18 to TRBJ1-6, with D unclear. The CDR3 is 16 residues long. V was trimmed by 3 bases and J by 0 bases, leaving 9 bases between them. Germline-derived CDR1 and CDR2 are KGHSH and LQKENI.

The gene calls are TRBV2 and TRBJ2-2; D gene unclear. The CDR3 has 11 residues. V lost 5 bases, J lost 5 bases, and 3 bases lay in between. CDR1 is SNHLY, CDR2 FYNNEI, per germline. CDR3 nucleotides: TGTGCCAGCAGTCAGACCGGGGAGCTGTTTTTT. Translating it yields CASSQTGELFF.

V and J are TRBV5-1 and TRBJ1-4; 10 bases line up with TRBD1. Unmatched junction bases numbered 4, after V lost 0 bases and J lost 5 bases. CDR1 is SGHRS, CDR2 YFSETQ, per germline. This CDR3 contains 16 residues. The CDR3 region is CASSLGGTGENEKLFF. CDR3 bases: TGCGCCAGCAGCTTGGGGGGGACAGGGGAGAATGAAAAACTGTTTTTT.

This chain uses TRBV29-1 with TRBJ1-5; D perhaps matches TRBD1 (5 bases). The CDR3 contains 14 residues. V lost 4 bases to trimming and J lost 3 bases, with 13 bases between them. Germline values: CDR1 SQVTM, CDR2 ANQGSEA. The DNA for the CDR3 is TGCAGCGTTGGACTGGGGCCATCCAATCAGCCCCAGCATTTT. This translates into CSVGLGPSNQPQHF.

The gene calls are TRBV19 and TRBJ2-1, with TRBD2 identical over 14 bases. Germline values: CDR1 LNHDA, CDR2 SQIVND (reference sequence). This CDR3 contains 18 residues. The ends lost 5 bases at V and 3 bases at J; junction bases unmatched: 9. In DNA form, the CDR3 reads TGTGCCAGTAGTGCCTTATGGGGGACTAGCGGGGGCTACAATGAGCAGTTCTTC. The encoded protein is CASSALWGTSGGYNEQFF.

V and J are TRBV4-1 and TRBJ1-2, with 10 nucleotides matching TRBD1. Germline CDR1 MGHRA, CDR2 YSYEKL. The CDR3 extends over 18 amino acids. The V gene end was trimmed by 0 bases and the J gene end by 4 bases; junction bases not matched to a gene: 11. CDR3 coding DNA: TGCGCCAGCAGCCAAGAAGGGGGGACAGGGGTGGTAGGCTATGGCTACACCTTC. Translated, it gives CASSQEGGTGVVGYGYTF.

This chain connects TRBV11-3 to TRBJ2-1; the D is unclear. V lost 5 bases, J lost 0 bases, and 14 bases lay in between. From germline, CDR1 is SGHNT and CDR2 YENEEA. This CDR3 contains 16 residues. The CDR3 region has the DNA TGTGCCAGCAGCCCGACGGGTGGAAACTCCTACAATGAGCAGTTCTTC. This encodes CASSPTGGNSYNEQFF.

The chain employs TRBV11-3 and TRBJ2-3; D ambiguous. Trimming removed 5 bases from V and 4 bases from J, with 10 bases in between. The germline V gene encodes CDR1 SGHNT and CDR2 YENEEA. The CDR3 is 13 residues long. The CDR3 DNA reads TGTGCCAGCAGCCCCCGAGCCCCAGATACGCAGTATTTT. It is translated as CASSPRAPDTQYF.

The chain combines TRBV19 with TRBJ1-3, with D perhaps matching TRBD1 (6 bases). V lost 7 bases and J 3 bases, leaving 16 bases between the germline ends. Germline CDR1 reads LNHDA; CDR2 reads SQIVND (reference sequence). CDR3 size: 15 residues. This CDR3 is CASTPDSFFGNTIYF. Here the CDR3 DNA reads TGTGCCAGTACCCCGGACAGTTTTTTTGGAAACACCATATATTTT.

V gene TRBV5-4 combines with J gene TRBJ1-5; TRBD1 might be the D (6 bases). The germline CDR1 and CDR2 sequences are SGHNT and YYREEE (reference sequence). The CDR3 has 14 amino acids. V was cut by 9 bases and J by 6 bases, with 19 bases left in between. This CDR3 reads CATSSGVELQPQHF. CDR3 in DNA: TGTGCCACCTCATCAGGGGTTGAACTTCAGCCCCAGCATTTT.